This T cell receptor (beta chain) is from a study of CD8 T cells in Susac syndrome. Background on the study: Clinically active disease was present in five or six of the sequenced Susac syndrome patients. About 8 of these patients were in remission.

Trimming stripped 8 bases from V and 6 bases from J, with 18 bases between. This CDR3 has 14 residues. Germline CDR1 and CDR2: SGHAT and FQNNGV. Reverse transcription of roughly 0.5 to 1 ug RNA was performed with random hexamers. Amplification of TCR beta CDR3 by immunoSEQ multiplex PCR spanned 54 Vbeta and 13 Jbeta. MiXCR, applied by TCRdb to the immunoSEQ multiplex PCR reads, yields one record per CDR3 protein. The table shows about 120,000 distinct CDR3 sequences, with over 90% occurring only once. The source of this sequence is a human donor with Susac syndrome. The sample taken for sequencing was CD8+ T cells from PBMCs. V gene TRBV11-2 combines with J gene TRBJ2-3; D call uncertain. The CDR3, as DNA: TGTGCCAGCCTCGGCCGTAGTGAGGCGGATACGCAGTATTTT. This translates into CASLGRSEADTQYF.